This TCR beta chain originates from a study of T-cell memory formation after mild COVID-19 (dated by TCRdb to about 2021). Some background on the complete study: TCR sequence clusters from the two donors were found to be largely donor specific. Longitudinal TCRalpha and TCRbeta repertoire sequencing tracked T-cell clones expanding and contracting after mild COVID-19 in a couple of donors. The cohort was made up of two young adult volunteers, one female and one male, who were previously healthy. Broader findings and caveats from the paper: From day 15 to 85, contracting clones showed balanced CD4/CD8 phenotypes, whereas a second wave of clones that expanded from day 15 to 37 leaned towards CD4+. Contracting CD4+ clones appeared mostly in the CM and EM memory subsets, whereas CD8+ clones were enriched in EMRA. Whether the second-wave clones peaking on day 37 were SARS-CoV-2 specific was not confirmed. The study covered only a couple of mild cases, and larger cohorts including severe cases with pre-infection samples were considered necessary. Some responding clones were found in pre-infection memory, which suggests that pre-existing cross-reactive memory T cells took part in the SARS-CoV-2 response.

PBMCs were isolated by Ficoll-Paque density gradient centrifugation. Sequencing took place on an Illumina NovaSeq 6000. Using 5'RACE with constant-segment primers, TCRalpha and TCRbeta cDNA libraries were constructed, with sample barcodes and unique molecular identifiers added in the process. RNA was extracted from every sample with Trizol reagent. Library amplification was performed in two PCR steps, and a second sample barcode and Illumina TruSeq adapters were introduced in the second step. Sequencing of libraries was performed on an Illumina NovaSeq with 2 x 150 bp paired-end reads. The original methods were these. With migec v1.2.7, reads were demultiplexed and then collapsed into UMI-guided consensus sequences. Using mixcr v2.1.11, UMI consensuses were aligned to TRA and TRB V and J templates and then assembled into clonotypes. Clonotypes were classified as expanded or contracted when called significant by both edgeR and NoisET, with noise models trained on biological replicates. edgeR calls used a false discovery rate-adjusted p below 0.01 and a log2 fold-change threshold of 1. As an exploratory analysis of dynamics, max-normalized trajectories of the 1000 most abundant clonotypes were examined by PCA with hierarchical clustering. Separately sequenced CD4+ and CD8+ repertoires were used to assign a CD4 or CD8 phenotype to each responding clone. TCRdb's own reprocessing of the public reads used fastp at Q25 and MiXCR and kept productive beta chains. Records with the same CDR3 protein are collapsed into one entry carrying the most frequent genes and DNA. For this entry, the V and J calls and clone size follow TCRdb and not the study's own pipeline. This sample comprises about 400,000 distinct CDR3 sequences, 20% to 25% of them detected only once. Around 8.1% of the sample comes from the top ten.

The CDR3 numbers 14 residues from cysteine through phenylalanine. Solely the CDR3 DNA is kept, with 42 bases framed from the first base. Cut back by 3 bases and 10 bases, the V and J ends lie 13 bases apart. As to this clonotype: The specificity of this receptor is unknown. Base qualities are missing; no much larger clone stands one base away.

Sequenced material: PBMCs or a T cell subset sorted from them (not recorded which). The receptor chain draws on TRBV12-3 or TRBV12-4 and TRBJ1-6, and perhaps TRBD1 as D gene, on 6 matching bases. This receptor was obtained from an adult woman who had mild COVID-19 (a few samples of this study predate the infection). The sample titles of this study are shuffled in the database, so cell type and time point are left out; the donor was told from shared clones. The DNA is TGTGCCAGCAGTTTGGGGGGGCGGCGGTCACCCCTCCACTTT. Its protein product is CASSLGGRRSPLHF.